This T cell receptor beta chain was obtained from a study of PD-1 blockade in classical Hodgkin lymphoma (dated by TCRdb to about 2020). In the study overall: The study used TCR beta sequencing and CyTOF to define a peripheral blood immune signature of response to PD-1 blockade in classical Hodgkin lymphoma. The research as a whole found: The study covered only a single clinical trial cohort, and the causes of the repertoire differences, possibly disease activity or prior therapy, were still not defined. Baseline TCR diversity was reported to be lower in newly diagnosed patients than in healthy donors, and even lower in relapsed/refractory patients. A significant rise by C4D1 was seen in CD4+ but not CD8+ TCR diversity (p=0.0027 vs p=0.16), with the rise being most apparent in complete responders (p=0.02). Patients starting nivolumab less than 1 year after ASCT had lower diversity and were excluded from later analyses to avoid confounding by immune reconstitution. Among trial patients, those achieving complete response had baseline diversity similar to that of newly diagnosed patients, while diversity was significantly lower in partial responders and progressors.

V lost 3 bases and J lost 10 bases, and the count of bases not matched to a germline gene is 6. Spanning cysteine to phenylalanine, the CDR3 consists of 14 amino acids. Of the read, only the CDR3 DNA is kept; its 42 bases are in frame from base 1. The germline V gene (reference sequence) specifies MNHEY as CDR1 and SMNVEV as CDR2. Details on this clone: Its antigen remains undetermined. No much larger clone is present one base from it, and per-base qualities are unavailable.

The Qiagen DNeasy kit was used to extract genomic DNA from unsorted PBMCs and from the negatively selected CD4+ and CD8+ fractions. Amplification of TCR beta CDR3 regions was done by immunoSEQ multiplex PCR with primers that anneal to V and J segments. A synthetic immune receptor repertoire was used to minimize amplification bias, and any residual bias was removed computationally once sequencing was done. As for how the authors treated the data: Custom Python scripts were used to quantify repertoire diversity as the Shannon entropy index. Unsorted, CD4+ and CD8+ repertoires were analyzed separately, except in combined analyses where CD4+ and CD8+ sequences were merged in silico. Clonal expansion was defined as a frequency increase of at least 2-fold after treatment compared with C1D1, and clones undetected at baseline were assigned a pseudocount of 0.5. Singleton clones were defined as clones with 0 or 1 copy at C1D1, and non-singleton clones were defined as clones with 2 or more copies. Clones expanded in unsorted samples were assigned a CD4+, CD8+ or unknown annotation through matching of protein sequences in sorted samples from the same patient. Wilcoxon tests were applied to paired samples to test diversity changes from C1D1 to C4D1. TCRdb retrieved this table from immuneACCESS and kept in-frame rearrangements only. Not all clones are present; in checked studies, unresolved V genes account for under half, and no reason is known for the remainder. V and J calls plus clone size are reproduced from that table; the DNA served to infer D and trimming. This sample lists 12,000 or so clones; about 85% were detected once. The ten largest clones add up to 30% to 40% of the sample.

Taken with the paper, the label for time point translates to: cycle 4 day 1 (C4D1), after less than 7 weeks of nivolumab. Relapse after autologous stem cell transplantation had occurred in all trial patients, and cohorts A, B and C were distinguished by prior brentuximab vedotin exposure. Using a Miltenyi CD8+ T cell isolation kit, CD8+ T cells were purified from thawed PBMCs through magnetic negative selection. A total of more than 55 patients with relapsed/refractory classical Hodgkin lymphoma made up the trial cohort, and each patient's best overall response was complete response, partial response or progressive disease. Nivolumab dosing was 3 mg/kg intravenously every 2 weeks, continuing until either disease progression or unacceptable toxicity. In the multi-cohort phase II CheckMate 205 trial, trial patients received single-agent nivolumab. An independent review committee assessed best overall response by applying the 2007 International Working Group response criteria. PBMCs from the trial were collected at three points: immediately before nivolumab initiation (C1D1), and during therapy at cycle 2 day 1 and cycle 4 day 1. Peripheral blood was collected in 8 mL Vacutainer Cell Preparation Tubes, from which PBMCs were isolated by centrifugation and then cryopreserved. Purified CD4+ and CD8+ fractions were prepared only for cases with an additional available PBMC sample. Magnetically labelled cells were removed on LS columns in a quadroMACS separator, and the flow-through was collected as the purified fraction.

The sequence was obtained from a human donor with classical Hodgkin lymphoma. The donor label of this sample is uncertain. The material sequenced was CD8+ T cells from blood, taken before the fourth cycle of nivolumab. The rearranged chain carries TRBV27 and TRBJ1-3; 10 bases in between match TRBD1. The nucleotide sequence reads TGTGCCAGCAGTTTCGGGACAGGGGTAAATACCATATATTTT. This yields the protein CASSFGTGVNTIYF.